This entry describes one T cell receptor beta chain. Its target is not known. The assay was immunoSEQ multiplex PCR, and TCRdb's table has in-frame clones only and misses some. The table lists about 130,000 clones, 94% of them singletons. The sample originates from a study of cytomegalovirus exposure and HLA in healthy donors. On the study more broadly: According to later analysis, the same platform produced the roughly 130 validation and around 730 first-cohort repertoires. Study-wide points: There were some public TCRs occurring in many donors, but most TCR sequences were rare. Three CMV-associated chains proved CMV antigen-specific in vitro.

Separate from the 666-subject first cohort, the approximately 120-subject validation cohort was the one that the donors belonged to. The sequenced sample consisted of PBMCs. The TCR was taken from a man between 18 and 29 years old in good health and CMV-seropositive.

Here the CDR3 DNA reads TGTGCCAGCAGTTCAGGGCAGGGGAATGGCTACACCTTC. Protein: CASSSGQGNGYTF. The V gene is TRBV5-6, the J gene TRBJ1-2; maybe TRBD1 (6 bases). The germline gives CDR1 SGHDT, CDR2 YYEEEE. The CDR3 is made up of 13 amino acids. Trimming cost V 5 bases and J 6 bases, with 14 bases left between them.